A selection of T cell receptor beta chains follows, all from one sample in a study of blood T cell repertoires in COVID-19. The protocol was immunoSEQ multiplex PCR, while the TCRdb copy is restricted to in-frame clones and leaves out a portion. This table holds 6,500 to 8,000 clones, 75% to 90% found once. The sequenced sample was peripheral blood. The receptors were gathered from a human donor with active COVID-19. The donor label of this sample is uncertain. CDR3s include the opening cysteine and the closing phenylalanine or tryptophan.

J	V	CDR3
TRBJ2-1	TRBV12-5	CASGVLEGTRGEQFF
TRBJ2-7	TRBV6-2/TRBV6-3	CASSRGTEQYF
TRBJ2-7	TRBV11-1	CASSRTGTSGLIGQYF
TRBJ1-1	TRBV29-1	CSVESQNTEAFF
TRBJ2-7	TRBV24-1	CATSDPRLAGGKQYF
TRBJ2-5	TRBV11-3	CASSLAGTEQETQYF
TRBJ2-5	TRBV29-1	CSVQRQGAVETQYF
TRBJ2-7	TRBV7-6	CASSLVGQLSSYEQYF
TRBJ1-1	TRBV4-3	CASSQEDRGFTEAFF
TRBJ1-4	TRBV6-2/TRBV6-3	CASSEPNDEKLFF